This T cell receptor beta chain originates from a study of T cell responses to AZD1222 COVID-19 vaccine (dated by TCRdb to the early 2020s). About the study as a whole: TCR sequencing covered some 240 trial participants: 200 to 220 given two doses of AZD1222 and about 26 given two doses of MenACWY control vaccine. Enrollment into the trials was organized by age into subgroups of 18-55, 56-69 and 70-plus years, and those subgroups contained roughly 150, 30 and 60 TCR-sequenced participants, respectively.

The CDR3 regions of human TCRbeta chains were subjected to immunosequencing. In the source study's methods: Repertoire TCRs were matched against a reference library of SARS-CoV-2-specific TCRs generated with the MIRA antigen-specificity platform. Breadth meant the fraction of unique TCRs that were SARS-CoV-2-associated, whereas depth meant the fraction of total T cells that were SARS-CoV-2-associated. Using the MIRA data, every spike-specific TCR was mapped to the spike region that the TCR reacted to and assigned to either a CD4 or a CD8 class. Log10-transformed breadth and depth values were compared by one-way ANOVA with Sidak's multiple comparisons tests. Imported from immuneACCESS, the table was reduced by TCRdb to in-frame sequences with V and J called. These copies leave out some clones; in studies compared against another copy, an unresolved V gene accounts for under half, and the cause of the remainder is not known. The V and J calls and clone size come from that table; D and trimming were worked out from the DNA. A total of about 150,000 clones appear in this sample, around 83% of them only once. The ten biggest clones cover approximately 4% of the sample.

What this sample's time point label stands for: baseline before first vaccination. The intended sense of this specimen's treatment or condition label: meningococcal conjugate vaccine given as trial control. Vaccinee samples were obtained from the UK trials COV001 and COV002, which included a single-blind randomized controlled phase 2/3 trial of AZD1222 (ChAdOx1 nCoV-19) in healthy adults. For TCRbeta chain sequencing, PBMC samples were collected from trial participants at day 0 and at day 28 after the second dose. CDR1 and CDR2, per the germline V gene, are SGHRS and YFSETQ. The CDR3 has 17 amino acids, counting the end cysteine and phenylalanine. The CDR3 DNA has 51 bases and is translated from base 1. Trimming removed 2 bases from V and 9 bases from J; the gene matches leave 10 bases unexplained. Overall results and qualifications from the work: Conclusions about previously exposed vaccinees are limited because only a handful of AZD1222 recipients were SARS-CoV-2 seropositive at baseline. In the small 56-69-year group, the increase in depth fell short of significance, most likely because of low power. Most participants were white British and females outnumbered males, and the authors suggested that clonal diversity may have been underestimated. After two AZD1222 doses, both the breadth and the depth of spike-specific TCRs were significantly higher than at day 0 and than in MenACWY recipients. The whole spike protein was spanned by vaccine-associated CD4 TCRs, and dominant responses were seen in regions 160-218 and 743-854. Reportedly, close to half of the unique spike-specific TCRs recognized epitopes lying outside the regions that are mutated in the B.1.351 and B.1.1.7 variants. Because no samples from the day 14 peak response were available, repertoires could be characterized only after the peak T cell response.

About this clone itself: It has no known antigen specificity. Nothing much larger sits one base from this clone, and base qualities are not available.

Sequencing was performed on peripheral blood, taken on day 0 of MenACWY control vaccination. This clonotype was sampled from an adult in good health. The chain couples TRBV5-1 to TRBJ1-6; 11 central nucleotides agree with TRBD1. CDR3 sequence: CASSLSGQGGGFSPLHF. The nucleotides are TGCGCCAGCAGCTTATCGGGACAGGGGGGAGGTTTTTCACCCCTCCACTTT.